The 21 T cell receptor beta chains below all came from one sample that was sequenced in a study of blood T cells in healthy people across ages. A second about 7 to 11 cycle PCR used barcoded and J-beta primers. TCRdb ran MiXCR on the 5' RACE reads and lists one entry per CDR3 protein. The table lists fewer than 2 million distinct CDR3 sequences, roughly two fifths of them singletons. The specimen was blood. The receptors derive from a human donor in good health.

The rearrangement joins TRBV5-5 to TRBJ1-1; D not certain. Trimming pared 0 bases from V and 10 bases from J, leaving 19 bases between. The CDR3 is 15 amino acids. CDR1 and CDR2 (germline): SGHKS, YYEKEE (reference sequence). The CDR3 loop reads CASSLGTYGREGAFF. CDR3 coding DNA: TGTGCCAGCAGCTTGGGTACATACGGAAGGGAGGGAGCTTTCTTT.

Many counts were recorded for this clonotype. The chain carries TRBV4-3 and TRBJ2-1; 8 bases align to TRBD2. V gave up 4 bases and J gave up 2 bases; unmatched junction bases: 16. The CDR3 is 19 residues long. CDR1 is LGHNA and CDR2 is YSLEER in the germline V gene. This CDR3 is CASSLRYPLGGGPYNEQFF. CDR3 coding DNA: TGCGCCAGCAGCCTAAGATACCCCCTCGGGGGGGGACCCTACAATGAGCAGTTCTTC.

This clonotype was recorded only once. This may be a read error, as it is one base from a much larger clone. V usage is TRBV18 and J usage is TRBJ2-7; weak D call: TRBD1 (6 bases). Trimming shortened V by 3 bases and J by 7 bases, and 19 bases separated the two germline ends. Germline V gene sequence: CDR1 KGHSH, CDR2 LQKENI. This CDR3 region has 15 residues. CDR3 residues: CASSPTGTRPDEQYF. CDR3 DNA: TGTGCCAGCTCACCCACCGGGACACGGCCGGATGAGCAGTACTTC.

The chain carries TRBV12-5 and TRBJ1-2; 7 positions match TRBD1. V lost 1 base and J lost 5; bases outside the gene matches: 4. CDR3 length equals 14 residues. CDR1 and CDR2 from the germline V gene are LGHNT and FRNRAP. The CDR3 DNA sequence: TGTGCTAGTGGTTTGGGTACAGGGGTTTATGGCTACACCTTC. Amino acids: CASGLGTGVYGYTF.

The chain employs TRBV4-3 and TRBJ1-2, with a possible D match to TRBD1 (6 bases). Germline V gene lookup returns CDR1 LGHNA and CDR2 YSLEER. Trimming took off 0 bases at V and 8 bases at J, with 19 bases between the two ends. The length of the CDR3 is 16 residues. The CDR3 loop reads CASSQEAGVPLGGYTF. In DNA form, the CDR3 reads TGCGCCAGCAGCCAAGAGGCAGGGGTTCCTCTCGGGGGCTACACCTTC.

The V and J genes are TRBV11-2 and TRBJ1-1; D perhaps matches TRBD1 (6 bases). Trimming removed 2 bases at V and 5 bases at J, with 21 bases between. The CDR3 loop spans 17 amino acids. In germline, CDR1 is SGHAT, CDR2 FQNNGV. The CDR3 DNA reads TGTGCCAGCAGCTTATCCCCCCGTTACAGGGTAGATACTGAAGCTTTCTTT. It is translated as CASSLSPRYRVDTEAFF.

This chain joins TRBV29-1 and TRBJ1-2; D perhaps matches TRBD1 (5 bases). CDR1 and CDR2 (germline): SQVTM, ANQGSEA. The germline V and J ends were trimmed by 6 bases and 6 bases, with 11 bases remaining between them. The CDR3 covers 11 residues. Here the CDR3 DNA reads TGCAGCGTCCAGGGTTTGGATGGCTACACCTTC. This translates into CSVQGLDGYTF.

The rearrangement joins TRBV7-8 to TRBJ2-1, with TRBD2 matching 7 bases. The germline V gene encodes CDR1 SGHVS and CDR2 FQNEAQ. Trimming removed 4 bases from V and 4 bases from J; junction bases left unmatched: 13. The length of the CDR3 is 17 residues. Here the CDR3 DNA reads TGTGCCAGCAGCTCCCCACCCCCTAGCGGAGTTTACAATGAGCAGTTCTTC. Its protein product is CASSSPPPSGVYNEQFF.

The chain is built from TRBV20-1 and TRBJ2-7, with TRBD2 identical over 15 bases. Per germline, CDR1 DFQATT and CDR2 SNEGSKA (reference sequence). The CDR3 consists of 18 residues. The V segment lost 6 bases and the J segment 4 bases; nucleotides outside the gene matches: 16. In DNA form, the CDR3 reads TGCAGTGCCCGCCGGACTAGCGGGGGGGTCGCATCAAAGTACGAGCAGTACTTC. Protein: CSARRTSGGVASKYEQYF.

The table lists this clonotype with a few counts. This chain links TRBV4-3 with TRBJ2-5; D is ambiguous. Germline CDR1 and CDR2: LGHNA and YSLEER. The CDR3 covers 14 residues. The V end lost 0 bases, the J end lost 2 bases, and 7 bases lay between the germline ends. The CDR3 DNA follows: TGCGCCAGCAGCCAAGAGTACGGTCAAGAGACCCAGTACTTC. It codes for CASSQEYGQETQYF.

The chain recombines TRBV12-3 or TRBV12-4 with TRBJ2-3, with 12 bases lining up with TRBD2. This CDR3 comprises 17 residues. Unmatched junction bases numbered 5, after V lost 4 bases and J lost 0 bases. The CDR3 spells CASSSSSGGGSTDTQYF. The DNA for the CDR3 is TGTGCCAGCAGTTCCTCTAGCGGGGGGGGGAGCACAGATACGCAGTATTTT.

This chain links TRBV4-1 with TRBJ1-5, with a tentative D call TRBD1 (5 bases). V lost 3 bases to trimming and J lost 0 bases, with 9 bases between them. This CDR3 is 15 amino acids long. CDR1 and CDR2 (germline): MGHRA, YSYEKL. The CDR3 coding sequence is TGCGCCAGCAGCCAGTACGACAGTAGCAATCAGCCCCAGCATTTT. Protein: CASSQYDSSNQPQHF.

J is TRBJ2-4 and V is TRBV9; either TRBD1 or TRBD2 may fit D (5 bases each). Trimming shortened V by 0 bases and J by 13 bases, and 17 bases separated the two germline ends. Germline V gene data show CDR1 as SGDLS and CDR2 as YYNGEE. The CDR3 is 14 amino acids. The CDR3, as DNA: TGTGCCAGCAGCGTAGGAGAGGGGCGGATAGAGCAGTACTTC. Translation: CASSVGEGRIEQYF.

V usage is TRBV11-2 and J usage is TRBJ2-1; no reliable D call. The germline gives CDR1 SGHAT, CDR2 FQNNGV. CDR3 length: 12 amino acids. Deletions cut 6 bases from V and 7 bases from J, with 10 bases between. For the CDR3, the DNA is TGTGCCAGCAGTACCTTCAGGAATGAGCAGTTCTTC. Its translation: CASSTFRNEQFF.

The V gene is TRBV29-1, the J gene TRBJ2-5; 8 nucleotides line up with TRBD1. The CDR3 covers 15 residues. CDR1 is SQVTM and CDR2 is ANQGSEA in the germline V gene. Germline trimming cut 3 bases from V and 4 bases from J; bases unmatched to any gene: 10. CDR3 region: CSVDGNRGISETQYF. The CDR3 DNA reads TGCAGCGTTGACGGCAACAGGGGGATTTCAGAGACCCAGTACTTC.

The V gene is TRBV24-1, the J gene TRBJ1-5; tentative D call: TRBD1 (6 bases). Germline V gives CDR1 KGHDR, CDR2 SFDVKD. This CDR3 spans 15 amino acids. V shed 5 bases and J shed 3 bases, with 13 bases lying between them. As DNA, the CDR3 is TGTGCCACCAGTGCGAAGGACAGCTACAATCAGCCCCAGCATTTT. Amino acids: CATSAKDSYNQPQHF.

The V and J genes are TRBV20-1 and TRBJ1-6, with D possibly being TRBD1 (6 bases). Germline lookup yields CDR1 DFQATT and CDR2 SNEGSKA (reference sequence). This CDR3 is built from 16 residues. Between the trimmed V and J ends, which lost 0 bases and 5 bases, there was a span of 14 bases. CDR3 sequence (DNA): TGCAGTGCTAGAGATGGAGGGGGGCTCGATAATTCACCCCTCCACTTT. Its translation is CSARDGGGLDNSPLHF.

This sequence joins TRBV28 and TRBJ2-1; D unclear. Germline CDR1 reads MDHEN; CDR2 reads SYDVKM. This CDR3 is 13 amino acids long. V was shortened by 5 bases and J by 9 bases, with 14 bases between the two germline ends. CDR3 DNA sequence: TGTGCCAGCAGTCCTAACCGGTTTAGTGAGCAGTTCTTC. Its translation is CASSPNRFSEQFF.

This clonotype has a handful of counts. The rearrangement uses TRBV7-2 and TRBJ2-5; 9 nucleotides line up with TRBD2. The CDR3 is 16 residues long. J lost 5 bases, V lost 5 bases, and 12 bases had no gene match. The germline V gene encodes CDR1 SGHTA and CDR2 FQGNSA. CDR3 sequence reads: CASSLRGRSGGETQYF. DNA for the CDR3: TGTGCCAGCAGCCTTAGGGGTCGTAGCGGGGGCGAGACCCAGTACTTC.

V is TRBV4-3 and J is TRBJ1-5; D uncertain. Trimming left V 4 bases short and J 4 bases short, with 14 bases between. The CDR3 runs to 15 residues. CDR1 LGHNA and CDR2 YSLEER come from the germline V gene. CDR3: CASSPYRTFNQPQHF. DNA of the CDR3: TGCGCCAGCAGCCCTTACCGGACTTTTAATCAGCCCCAGCATTTT.

This clonotype occurred a few times. The rearrangement uses TRBV5-1 and TRBJ2-1; D unclear. Trimming pared 8 bases from V and 1 base from J, leaving 10 bases between. The CDR3 has 13 residues. Germline V CDR1 and CDR2: SGHRS, YFSETQ. CDR3 DNA sequence: TGCGCCAGAGGCTCTAGGTCCTACAATGAGCAGTTCTTC. This translates into CARGSRSYNEQFF.